Listed here are 30 T cell receptor beta chains from one sample, sequenced in a study of shared clonotypes between healthy human individuals. Method: immunoSEQ multiplex PCR; TCRdb's copy keeps in-frame clones and lacks some. The sample consists of about 520,000 clones, 81% of them appearing once. Sample: PBMCs. Receptors originate from a middle-aged woman in good health. Some clones in this sample may be carry-over from other donors' samples.

On this clone itself: It differs at one base from a far larger clone, so likely a read error. The gene calls are TRBV10-2 and TRBJ2-2; no reliable D call. The V gene's germline CDR1 is WSHSY and CDR2 SAAADI. This CDR3 is built from 15 residues. The V end lost 2 bases, the J end lost 1 base, and 8 bases lay between the germline ends. CDR3: CASSERARNTGELFF. CDR3 nucleotides: TGCGCCAGCAGTGAGAGGGCTAGGAACACCGGGGAGCTGTTTTTT.

The gene calls are TRBV5-6 and TRBJ2-5; D remains unclear. Between the trimmed V and J ends, which lost 2 bases and 3 bases, there was a span of 8 bases. This CDR3 has 13 residues. Germline V gives CDR1 SGHDT, CDR2 YYEEEE. CDR3 loop: CASSFVGEETQYF. Here the CDR3 DNA reads TGTGCCAGCAGCTTTGTAGGAGAAGAGACCCAGTACTTC.

The chain couples TRBV5-4 to TRBJ1-3; 9 bases fit TRBD1. The V and J ends lost 2 bases and 4 bases, in that order; junction bases with no gene match: 4. CDR3 size: 15 residues. The germline CDR1 and CDR2 sequences are SGHNT and YYREEE (reference sequence). CDR3 in DNA: TGTGCCAGCAGCTTAGACAGGGGGTCCGGAAACACCATATATTTT. Amino acids: CASSLDRGSGNTIYF.

V and J are TRBV28 and TRBJ2-5; D is uncertain. This CDR3 spans 16 amino acids. V gave up 3 bases and J gave up 2 bases, with 16 bases separating them. Germline assignment: CDR1 MDHEN and CDR2 SYDVKM. CDR3 protein: CASSLFPGDLQETQYF. CDR3 bases: TGTGCCAGCAGTTTGTTTCCAGGCGACCTGCAAGAGACCCAGTACTTC.

The rearrangement uses TRBV28 and TRBJ1-2; the D gene is possibly TRBD1 (5 bases). The CDR3 sequence is 14 residues long. Germline V lookup: CDR1 MDHEN, CDR2 SYDVKM. Trimming shortened V by 5 bases and J by 6 bases, and 16 bases separated the two germline ends. As DNA, the CDR3 is TGTGCCAGCAGTAACCAGGGTTTTCCGAATGGCTACACCTTC. Amino acids: CASSNQGFPNGYTF.

The V gene is TRBV7-2, the J gene TRBJ2-7, with TRBD2 as a possible D gene (6 bases). V lost 5 bases and J lost 1, with 12 bases in between. The CDR3 runs to 14 residues. Germline assignment: CDR1 SGHTA and CDR2 FQGNSA. The CDR3 DNA reads as TGTGCCAGCAGCCTCGCTAGCGAATCCTACGAGCAGTACTTC. Its protein product is CASSLASESYEQYF.

This rearrangement joins TRBV5-1 to TRBJ1-2; D ambiguous. Germline loops: CDR1 SGHRS, CDR2 YFSETQ. The CDR3 spans 15 residues. Trimming took 1 base from V and 0 from J, leaving 10 bases between them. CDR3 sequence reads: CASSLSGGTNYGYTF. The CDR3 coding sequence is TGCGCCAGCAGCTTGTCGGGCGGGACTAACTATGGCTACACCTTC.

The CDR3 protein is CASSPRSEQFF. CDR3 DNA: TGTGCCAGCAGCCCCAGATCTGAGCAGTTCTTC. V and J are TRBV21-1 and TRBJ2-1; the table's D call, TRBD1, has no DNA check behind it. TRBV21-1 is a listed pseudogene. This CDR3 is built from 11 residues.

The chain links TRBV4-3 to TRBJ2-6, with a possible D match to TRBD2 (5 bases). The CDR3 loop spans 19 amino acids. Germline values: CDR1 LGHNA, CDR2 YSLEER. V gave up 0 bases and J gave up 0 bases, with 15 bases separating them. For the CDR3, the DNA is TGCGCCAGCAGCCAAGATCCGTGGAGGAGTAACTCTGGGGCCAACGTCCTGACTTTC. Protein product: CASSQDPWRSNSGANVLTF.

The CDR3 DNA reads TGTGCCAGCAGCTTATGGGGCCCAGGTATGAACACTGAAGCTTTCTTT. It yields the protein CASSLWGPGMNTEAFF. The chain recombines TRBV7-9 with TRBJ1-1; TRBD1 is a possible D gene (5 bases). Germline CDR1 SEHNR, CDR2 FQNEAQ (reference sequence). Between the trimmed V and J ends, which lost 2 bases and 0 bases, there was a span of 13 bases. CDR3 size: 16 residues.

A remark on this clone: It is likely a read error: a sequence one base away is far more abundant. Other DNA variants within this sample encode the same CDR3. V gene TRBV4-2 combines with J gene TRBJ2-6; TRBD1 might be the D (5 bases). This CDR3 spans 16 amino acids. CDR1 and CDR2 (germline): LGHNA, YNFKEQ. The CDR3 DNA is TGTGCCAGCAGCCAAGAGTATAGCTCTGGGGCCAATGTCCTGACTTTC. This gives the protein CASSQEYSSGANVLTF.

The chain employs TRBV28 and TRBJ1-2; weak D call: TRBD1 (5 bases). The germline gives CDR1 MDHEN, CDR2 SYDVKM. Trimming stripped 8 bases from V and 4 bases from J, with 14 bases between. The CDR3 totals 13 residues. The CDR3 DNA follows: TGTGCCAGCGGGGCAGCCTTATTCTATGGCTACACCTTC. Protein sequence: CASGAALFYGYTF.

The chain combines TRBV2 with TRBJ2-5, with D possibly matching TRBD2 (5 bases). The CDR3 is 14 amino acids. Germline V gene sequence: CDR1 SNHLY, CDR2 FYNNEI. V was cut by 4 bases and J by 2 bases, with 11 bases left in between. The CDR3 nucleotides read TGTGCCAGCAGTGTGGAGGCACAACAAGAGACCCAGTACTTC. Translated: CASSVEAQQETQYF.

The V gene is TRBV30, the J gene TRBJ2-7, with a tentative D call TRBD2 (5 bases). CDR3 length equals 13 residues. Trimming shortened V by 1 base and J by 6 bases, and 13 bases separated the two germline ends. The V gene's germline CDR1 is GTSNPN and CDR2 SVGIG (reference sequence). The CDR3: CAWSAGLPGEQYF. CDR3 coding DNA: TGTGCCTGGAGTGCCGGACTTCCAGGCGAGCAGTACTTC.

CDR3 loop: CASSLKGGDKQETQYF. The DNA for the CDR3 is TGTGCCAGCAGCTTGAAGGGTGGGGATAAACAAGAGACCCAGTACTTC. The chain is built from TRBV4-2 and TRBJ2-5; D remains unclear. Trimming shortened V by 5 bases and J by 2 bases, and 18 bases separated the two germline ends. Per the germline V gene, CDR1 is LGHNA and CDR2 is YNFKEQ. The CDR3 is made up of 16 amino acids.

This rearrangement joins TRBV4-3 to TRBJ2-4, with D uncertain. The CDR3 has 13 residues. V was trimmed by 2 bases and J by 6 bases, leaving 8 bases between them. Looked up from germline, CDR1 is LGHNA and CDR2 is YSLEER. The CDR3 sequence is CASSQRWGNIQYF. CDR3 nucleotides: TGCGCCAGCAGCCAAAGGTGGGGAAACATTCAGTACTTC.

This clone was seen only a few times. With only one base between it and a far larger clone, this is likely a read error. In the same sample, other DNA sequences code for this CDR3. The rearrangement joins TRBV29-1 to TRBJ2-7, with 8 nucleotides matching TRBD2. The CDR3 is 13 amino acids. Losses at the gene ends were 3 bases for V and 2 bases for J; bases not matched to a gene: 3. Per germline, CDR1 SQVTM and CDR2 ANQGSEA. CDR3 in amino acids: CSVEVSGTYEQYF. CDR3 in DNA: TGCAGCGTTGAGGTTAGCGGGACCTACGAGCAGTACTTC.

V is TRBV11-2 and J is TRBJ2-1, with 7 bases fitting TRBD2. This CDR3 comprises 15 residues. J lost 4 bases, V lost 4 bases, and 7 bases had no gene match. Germline V gene lookup returns CDR1 SGHAT and CDR2 FQNNGV. This CDR3 reads CASSSPPAGYNEQFF. The CDR3 bases are TGTGCCAGCAGCTCCCCCCCAGCGGGATACAATGAGCAGTTCTTC. The variable domain in full, completed from reference TRBV11-2 and TRBJ2-1, reads EAGVAQSPRYKIIEKRQSVAFWCNPISGHATLYWYQQILGQGPKLLIQFQNNGVVDDSQLPKDRFSAERLKGVDSTLKIQPAKLEDSAVYLCASSSPPAGYNEQFFGPGTRLTVL.

The chain carries TRBV9 and TRBJ2-1; 7 bases match TRBD2. The CDR3 sequence is 14 residues long. Trimming at V came to 2 bases and at J to 4 bases, leaving 3 bases not matched to a gene. In germline, CDR1 is SGDLS, CDR2 YYNGEE. DNA for the CDR3: TGTGCCAGCAGCGTGGGCGGGGGATACAATGAGCAGTTCTTC. This gives the protein CASSVGGGYNEQFF.

This clone occurred a few times. This chain connects TRBV28 to TRBJ2-2; 9 bases align to TRBD2. The CDR3 consists of 15 residues. Per germline, CDR1 MDHEN and CDR2 SYDVKM. After removal of 3 bases from V and 4 bases from J, the junction contained 3 bases not matched to a gene. The CDR3 protein is CASSFGGRATGELFF. As DNA, the CDR3 is TGTGCCAGCAGTTTCGGCGGGAGGGCCACCGGGGAGCTGTTTTTT.

Note on this clone: A read error is likely here: a far larger clone is one base away. The same CDR3 arises from other DNA sequences in this sample as well. This chain links TRBV30 with TRBJ1-5; D remains ambiguous. The CDR3 totals 13 residues. From germline, CDR1 is GTSNPN and CDR2 SVGIG (reference sequence). The DNA for the CDR3 is TGTGCCTGGAGTTCGGATAGCAATCAGCCACAGCATTTT. Its protein product is CAWSSDSNQPQHF.

This clone was seen just once. Here the CDR3 reads CASSNHGDYEQYF. CDR3 DNA sequence: TGCGCCAGCAGCAATCACGGGGACTACGAGCAGTACTTC. The chain carries TRBV4-1 and TRBJ2-7; possibly TRBD2 for D (5 bases). The germline gives CDR1 MGHRA, CDR2 YSYEKL. This CDR3 is 13 amino acids long. Trimming left V 5 bases short and J 3 bases short, with 11 bases between.

The table lists this clone with a count of one. The V call is TRBV11-2, the J call TRBJ2-7; D might be TRBD1 (6 bases). Germline V gene sequence: CDR1 SGHAT, CDR2 FQNNGV. Trimming cost V 4 bases and J 4 bases, with 14 bases left between them. The CDR3 is 14 residues long. The CDR3 DNA is TGTGCCAGCAGCTGGGGGACAAGGGGGTACGAGCAGTACTTC. Encoded protein: CASSWGTRGYEQYF.

V is TRBV28 and J is TRBJ2-7; D is uncertain. This CDR3 is built from 12 residues. Trimming removed 6 bases from V and 4 bases from J, with 10 bases in between. The germline CDR1 and CDR2 sequences are MDHEN and SYDVKM. The CDR3 spells CASSPPVYEQYF. The DNA of the CDR3 is TGTGCCAGCAGCCCCCCGGTTTACGAGCAGTACTTC. The full variable domain, with the rest looked up from reference TRBV28 and TRBJ2-7, is DVKVTQSSRYLVKRTGEKVFLECVQDMDHENMFWYRQDPGLGLRLIYFSYDVKMKEKGDIPEGYSVSREKKERFSLILESASTNQTSMYLCASSPPVYEQYFGPGTRLTVT.

This chain links TRBV7-9 with TRBJ2-7, with D perhaps matching TRBD1 or TRBD2 (6 bases each). Germline assignment: CDR1 SEHNR and CDR2 FQNEAQ (reference sequence). This CDR3 is 16 amino acids long. V shed 4 bases and J shed 4 bases, with 20 bases lying between them. CDR3 loop: CASSSIQGGRIYEQYF. The CDR3 nucleotides read TGTGCCAGCAGCTCAATACAGGGAGGAAGAATTTACGAGCAGTACTTC.

The V and J genes are TRBV6-1 and TRBJ1-2; no clear D gene. Trimming pared 6 bases from V and 4 bases from J, leaving 18 bases between. The CDR3 has 15 residues. Per the germline V gene, CDR1 is MNHNS and CDR2 is SASEGT. The CDR3 protein is CASREGHQRVYGYTF. CDR3 bases: TGTGCCAGCAGAGAGGGCCACCAGCGGGTCTATGGCTACACCTTC.

This sequence joins TRBV15 and TRBJ2-7; 16 positions agree with TRBD2. The CDR3 is 18 residues long. The V and J ends lost 3 bases and 1 base, in that order; junction bases with no gene match: 6. The germline V gene has CDR1 LNHNV and CDR2 YYDKDF (reference sequence). CDR3 nucleotides: TGTGCCACCAGCAGGGGACTAGCGGGAGGGCGGGGGTCCTACGAGCAGTACTTC. Translated, it gives CATSRGLAGGRGSYEQYF.

V is TRBV28 and J is TRBJ1-2; perhaps TRBD1 as D (6 bases). The germline V gene has CDR1 MDHEN and CDR2 SYDVKM. CDR3 length equals 14 residues. Trimming removed 3 bases from V and 8 bases from J, with 16 bases in between. The CDR3 loop reads CASSFRGGARGYTF. The DNA of the CDR3 is TGTGCCAGCAGTTTTAGGGGGGGAGCGCGAGGCTACACCTTC.

The rearrangement links TRBV6-4 to TRBJ2-1, with 7 bases identical to TRBD2. The CDR3 sequence is 16 residues long. Germline V gives CDR1 MRHNA, CDR2 SNTAGT. The J segment lost 9 bases and the V segment lost 1 base, leaving 12 bases of the junction unmatched. The CDR3 DNA reads TGTGCCAGCAGTGACTATCTAGCGGAGGGCCTCGGTGAGCAGTTCTTC. Amino acid sequence: CASSDYLAEGLGEQFF.

Concerning this clone itself: The likely explanation is a read error, given a far larger clone one base away. The same CDR3 also results from other DNA sequences found in this sample. V gene TRBV29-1 combines with J gene TRBJ1-2; D unclear. V shed 6 bases and J shed 4 bases, with 9 bases lying between them. This CDR3 comprises 11 residues. Germline V CDR1 and CDR2: SQVTM, ANQGSEA. The CDR3 DNA reads as TGCAGCGTAGTAGGACGCTATGGCTACACCTTC. Translated: CSVVGRYGYTF.